The 32 T cell receptor delta chains presented below share a single source sample, sequenced in a study of gamma delta lymphoproliferative disorders and STAT genes. TCRdb re-called the multiplex PCR reads via CATT. The table records approximately 3,800 delta-chain clones, less than 1.2% of them present only once. Genomic DNA from isolated PBMCs served as the sequencing template. The sample comprised blood. Source of these receptors: a human donor in good health.

Worth noting for this clone: Translating this DNA gives a protein that differs at residue 18 from the TCRdb one, which belongs to a much larger clone; a read error is likely, and the protein shown is this translation. The chain uses TRDV2 and TRDJ3, with 12 bases matching TRDD3. This CDR3 has 21 residues. CDR1 is GEAIGNYY, CDR2 EKD, per germline. The CDR3 protein is CACDLTGGYLSPSWDTRRMFF. CDR3 sequence (DNA): TGTGCCTGTGACCTTACTGGGGGATACCTCTCCCCCTCCTGGGACACCCGACGGATGTTTTTC.

Only a few counts were recorded for this clone. The protein in TCRdb stems from a much larger clone and differs at residue 17 from this DNA's translation, likely a read error; here the protein is translated from the DNA. The chain joins TRDV2 to TRDJ3; 8 nucleotides match TRDD3. Germline CDR1 and CDR2: GEAIGNYY and EKD. The CDR3 length is 22 residues. The CDR3 is CACDTAIPSGGSDSWDARQMFF. The CDR3, as DNA: TGTGCCTGTGACACCGCTATACCGAGTGGGGGATCGGACTCCTGGGACGCCCGACAGATGTTTTTC.

This clone has just a few counts. This DNA's translation and the protein TCRdb lists, from a much larger clone, do not match at residue 14, likely due to a read error; the protein shown is translated from the DNA. The chain links TRDV3 to TRDJ1, with 12 bases aligning to TRDD3. This CDR3 comprises 18 residues. The V gene's germline CDR1 is TVYSNPD and CDR2 GDNSRS (reference sequence). DNA of the CDR3: TGTGCCTTTCCGAGGGTCTTTTACTGGGGGATACTCACCAATAAACTCATCTTT. This gives the protein CAFPRVFYWGILTNKLIF.

With regard to this clone: Only one base separates this from a far larger clonotype, so it likely reflects a read error. In the same sample, other DNA sequences code for this CDR3. The chain employs TRDV2 and TRDJ1, with TRDD3 identical over 10 bases. CDR3 length equals 16 residues. The junction had 8 bases not matched to a gene; V was cut back by 4 bases and J by 1 base. In germline, CDR1 is GEAIGNYY, CDR2 EKD. CDR3 sequence: CACDNLGDIGTDKLIF. The CDR3 DNA sequence: TGTGCCTGTGATAACCTGGGGGATATCGGCACCGATAAACTCATCTTT.

This clone was seen more than once but under ten times. The protein TCRdb lists belongs to a much larger clone and differs from this DNA's translation at residue 4, which points to a read error; the protein shown is made from the DNA. The chain couples TRDV3 to TRDJ1, with TRDD3 matching 7 bases. Germline V gene lookup returns CDR1 TVYSNPD and CDR2 GDNSRS (reference sequence). The length of the CDR3 is 18 residues. The CDR3 spells CASCVWGTVGWSTDKLIF. CDR3 coding DNA: TGTGCTTCCTGCGTATGGGGGACGGTGGGATGGTCCACCGATAAACTCATCTTT. The entire variable domain, with the rest obtained from reference TRDV3 and TRDJ1, is as follows: CDKVTQSSPDQTVASGSEVVLLCTYDTVYSNPDLFWYRIRPDYSFQFVFYGDNSRSEGADFTQGRFSVKHILTQKAFHLVISPVRTEDSATYYCASCVWGTVGWSTDKLIFGKGTRVTVEP.

This clone has more than one count but fewer than ten. This likely came from a read error, as a far larger clone is one base away. Other DNA sequences within the sample encode an identical CDR3. This chain links TRDV1 with TRDJ1; 11 bases fit TRDD3. V shed 1 base and J 7 bases; nucleotides not matched to a gene: 17. CDR1 is TSWWSYY, CDR2 QGS, per germline. The CDR3 runs to 19 residues. The CDR3 DNA is TGTGCTCTTGGGGAACCCACCTACGCTGGGGGATACAGGTTGGGTAAACTCATCTTT. Protein product: CALGEPTYAGGYRLGKLIF.

The genes are TRDV2 and TRDJ1; 10 bases are a match to TRDD3. Trimming at V came to 3 bases and at J to 2 bases, leaving 14 bases not matched to a gene. Germline-derived CDR1 and CDR2 are GEAIGNYY and EKD. The CDR3 consists of 18 residues. The CDR3 spells CACDPIWTGGSITDKLIF. The CDR3 DNA reads TGTGCCTGTGACCCCATCTGGACTGGGGGATCGATTACCGATAAACTCATCTTT.

With respect to this clone: A read error may explain this, as a much larger clone is one base away. Different DNA sequences within this sample yield the same CDR3. V gene TRDV1 combines with J gene TRDJ1; possibly TRDD3 for D (5 bases). Germline values: CDR1 TSWWSYY, CDR2 QGS. The CDR3 has 15 amino acids. This chain's CDR3 is CALGELVAGVDKLIF. DNA of the CDR3: TGTGCTCTTGGGGAACTAGTAGCGGGGGTTGATAAGCTCATCTTT.

This clone was counted only a few times. This likely came from a read error, as a far larger clone is one base away. The genes are TRDV2 and TRDJ3; 9 nucleotides line up with TRDD3. Trimming at V came to 0 bases and at J to 1 base, leaving 9 bases not matched to a gene. The CDR3 runs to 20 residues. CDR1 and CDR2 from the germline V gene are GEAIGNYY and EKD. The CDR3 DNA is TGTGCCTGTGACACCGGGGGCCGGGGGATACCTTCCTGGGACACCCGACAGATGTTTTTC. Translation gives CACDTGGRGIPSWDTRQMFF.

On this clone itself: This probably arose from a read error, given a far larger clone one base away. Other DNA sequences from this sample encode an identical CDR3 as well. The V call is TRDV2, the J call TRDJ1; TRDD3 matches at 11 bases. Losses at the gene ends were 3 bases for V and 5 bases for J; bases not matched to a gene: 10. The V gene's germline CDR1 is GEAIGNYY and CDR2 EKD. This CDR3 region has 16 residues. In DNA form, the CDR3 reads TGTGCCTGTGACTCACTACTGGGGGATAGTGGGGATAAACTCATCTTT. Protein sequence: CACDSLLGDSGDKLIF.

For this clone: A read error likely explains this, since a far larger clone differs by one base. The sample carries other DNA sequences with the same CDR3. The chain carries TRDV2 and TRDJ1, with 8 bases lining up with TRDD3. The CDR3 has 17 amino acids. Germline V gives CDR1 GEAIGNYY, CDR2 EKD. In nucleotides, the CDR3 is TGTGCCTGTGACACCCTACTGGGGGCCGAGTACACTGATAAACTCATCTTT. Amino acid sequence: CACDTLLGAEYTDKLIF.

With regard to this clone: TCRdb assigns this DNA the protein of a much larger clone, which departs from its translation at residue 4; this likely reflects a read error, and the protein shown comes from translating the DNA. This chain uses TRAV29/DV5 with TRDJ1; 9 nucleotides line up with TRDD3. V trimming: 3 bases; J trimming: 0 bases; junction bases outside the gene matches: 15. The CDR3 has 18 amino acids. Germline V gene lookup returns CDR1 NSMFDY and CDR2 ISSIKDK. CDR3 in amino acids: CAANATPVLGENTDKLIF. DNA for the CDR3: TGTGCAGCAAACGCAACCCCCGTACTGGGGGAAAACACCGATAAACTCATCTTT.

The sample holds a few counts of this clone. Only one base separates this from a far larger clonotype, so it likely reflects a read error. Other nucleotide sequences from this sample produce the same CDR3. This sequence joins TRDV1 and TRDJ1, with 8 positions matching TRDD2. This CDR3 comprises 24 residues. CDR1 is TSWWSYY and CDR2 is QGS in the germline V gene. With 5 bases clipped from V and 0 bases from J, the junction kept 32 bases outside the gene matches. The CDR3 bases are TGTGCTCTTGGGCCCCTACTGGCCTTCCTATTACCACGCACTCTCGGGCCCCACACCGATAAACTCATCTTT. It specifies CALGPLLAFLLPRTLGPHTDKLIF.

On this clone itself: The protein that TCRdb holds for this DNA derives from a much larger clone and differs from the translated DNA at residue 6, which likely indicates a read error; the protein shown here is translated from the DNA. This chain uses TRDV2 with TRDJ1; D possibly corresponds to TRDD3 (5 bases). The CDR3 is 17 amino acids. V lost 0 bases and J lost 0, with 16 bases in between. Germline assignment: CDR1 GEAIGNYY and CDR2 EKD. CDR3 amino acids: CACDTISPVGYTDKLIF. The CDR3 DNA follows: TGTGCCTGTGACACCATTTCACCCGTGGGGTACACCGATAAACTCATCTTT.

Concerning this clone itself: TCRdb shows a much larger clone's protein in place of this DNA's translation, and the two differ at residue 8, likely through a read error; the protein shown is translated from the DNA. The rearrangement links TRDV3 to TRDJ1, with 9 bases fitting TRDD3. Trimming at V came to 3 bases and at J to 0 bases, leaving 8 bases not matched to a gene. This CDR3 is built from 15 residues. Germline CDR1 reads TVYSNPD; CDR2 reads GDNSRS (reference sequence). This chain's CDR3 is CALAGDTKYTDKLIF. For the CDR3, the DNA is TGTGCCTTAGCTGGGGATACGAAGTACACCGATAAACTCATCTTT.

This clone has only a few counts. TCRdb's protein, taken from a much larger clone, differs from this DNA's translation at residue 13, likely owing to a read error; the protein displayed comes from the DNA. The chain is built from TRDV2 and TRDJ1; 11 bases are shared with TRDD3. CDR1 GEAIGNYY and CDR2 EKD come from the germline V gene. V lost 1 base and J lost 3; bases outside the gene matches: 12. This CDR3 has 18 residues. CDR3 bases: TGTGCCTGTGACACTGTTGGGGGATACGCGACCAACGCCGATAAACTCATCTTT. It yields the protein CACDTVGGYATNADKLIF.

Points on this clone: This probably arose from a read error, given a far larger clone one base away. J is TRDJ3 and V is TRDV2; the match to TRDD3 covers 11 bases. The CDR3 sequence is 21 residues long. Germline V gives CDR1 GEAIGNYY, CDR2 EKD. In DNA, the CDR3 is TGTGCCTGTGGCACCGGAGGAACTACTGGGGGATACTCCTGGGACACCCGACAGATGTTTTTC. Translating gives CACGTGGTTGGYSWDTRQMFF.

With regard to this clone: A far larger clone lies a single base away; this is likely a read error. Other DNA sequences in the sample encode the same CDR3. This chain joins TRDV2 and TRDJ1; the match to TRDD3 covers 10 bases. CDR1 GEAIGNYY and CDR2 EKD come from the germline V gene. CDR3 length equals 23 residues. The CDR3 coding sequence is TGTGCCTGTGACACCGTAAAATTCCCCCCTACTGGGGGATCCGGGGGGTACACCGATAAGCTCATCTTT. Protein: CACDTVKFPPTGGSGGYTDKLIF.

This clone appeared a few times. TCRdb's protein for this DNA is that of a much larger clone and differs from the translation at residue 4, likely a read error; the protein shown is the DNA translation. The rearrangement uses TRDV2 and TRDJ1, with 8 positions matching TRDD3. The CDR3 totals 15 residues. V lost 5 bases and J lost 1; bases outside the gene matches: 8. CDR1 and CDR2 (germline): GEAIGNYY, EKD. The CDR3 sequence is CACAQLGILTDKLIF. In DNA, the CDR3 is TGTGCCTGTGCCCAATTGGGGATACTCACCGATAAACTCATCTTT.

A note on this clone: Translating this DNA gives a protein that differs at residue 8 from the TCRdb one, which belongs to a much larger clone; a read error is likely, and the protein shown is this translation. The chain uses TRDV2 and TRDJ3; 11 nucleotides line up with TRDD3. CDR1 GEAIGNYY and CDR2 EKD come from the germline V gene. The CDR3 runs to 21 residues. Losses at the gene ends were 0 bases for V and 0 bases for J; bases not matched to a gene: 9. The CDR3 loop reads CACDTGGITGGYSWDTRQMFF. CDR3 in DNA: TGTGCCTGTGACACCGGAGGAATTACTGGGGGATACTCCTGGGACACCCGACAGATGTTTTTC.

This clone was counted only a few times. Only one base separates this from a far larger clonotype, so it likely reflects a read error. This chain uses TRDV2 with TRDJ1; 13 nucleotides line up with TRDD3. Germline V gene lookup returns CDR1 GEAIGNYY and CDR2 EKD. The length of the CDR3 is 20 residues. The CDR3 DNA reads TGTGCCTGTGACCCGCTCACTGGGGGATACGCCGAACAGTACACCGGTAAACTCATCTTT. This gives the protein CACDPLTGGYAEQYTGKLIF.

Comments on this clone: Translating this DNA gives a protein that differs at residue 7 from the TCRdb one, which belongs to a much larger clone; a read error is likely, and the protein shown is this translation. The chain carries TRDV2 and TRDJ1; D is unresolved. Germline V gene sequence: CDR1 GEAIGNYY, CDR2 EKD. The length of the CDR3 is 18 residues. V was shortened by 4 bases and J by 0 bases, with 23 bases between the two germline ends. The CDR3 region is CACESLRGTKEYTDKLIF. CDR3 in DNA: TGTGCCTGTGAATCACTGAGGGGCACAAAGGAGTACACCGATAAACTCATCTTT.

A note on this clone: A read error likely explains this, since a far larger clone differs by one base. The sample carries other DNA sequences with the same CDR3. The chain is built from TRDV2 and TRDJ1; TRDD3 agrees at 8 bases. The V segment lost 0 bases and the J segment 0 bases; nucleotides outside the gene matches: 8. Germline loops: CDR1 GEAIGNYY, CDR2 EKD. The CDR3 has 17 residues. Written as DNA, the CDR3 is TGTGCCTGTGACACCTTACTGGGGGCCGAGTACACCGATAAACTCATCTTT. Translating gives CACDTLLGAEYTDKLIF.

This clone was counted only a few times. The J gene is TRDJ1; the V gene was not called; whether TRDD3, the table's D call, matches the DNA was not checked. The CDR3 runs 23 residues. In nucleotides, the CDR3 is TGTGCTTCATTGTGCCTTCCCCCTCCTGGGGGATCCCACATACGGGCGTATACCGATAAACTCATCTTT. Its translation: CASLCLPPPGGSHIRAYTDKLIF.

This clone is medium-sized in the sample. The chain carries TRDV2 and TRDJ1; 10 bases are shared with TRDD3. The ends lost 0 bases at V and 1 base at J; junction bases unmatched: 13. The CDR3 consists of 19 residues. The germline V gene has CDR1 GEAIGNYY and CDR2 EKD. CDR3 in amino acids: CACDTVGSMRGIRTDKLIF. In nucleotides, the CDR3 is TGTGCCTGTGACACCGTTGGGTCGATGAGGGGGATACGCACCGATAAACTCATCTTT.

A few counts support this clone. TCRdb's entry gives the protein of a much larger clone, which mismatches this DNA's translation at residue 11, likely from a read error; the protein reported here is translated from the DNA. This chain uses TRDV2 with TRDJ1; 9 bases agree with TRDD3. This CDR3 spans 16 amino acids. Germline V CDR1 and CDR2: GEAIGNYY, EKD. The junction had 10 bases not matched to a gene; V was cut back by 3 bases and J by 3 bases. The CDR3 nucleotides read TGTGCCTGTGACGAAGTAAGGGGGATACTGTCCGATAAACTCATCTTT. Protein sequence: CACDEVRGILSDKLIF.

In its sample, this clone was seen a few times. The protein that TCRdb holds for this DNA derives from a much larger clone and differs from the translated DNA at residue 3, which likely indicates a read error; the protein shown here is translated from the DNA. The V and J genes are TRDV2 and TRDJ3, with 11 nucleotides matching TRDD3. The germline CDR1 and CDR2 sequences are GEAIGNYY and EKD. This CDR3 region has 18 residues. CDR3 sequence: CARDMGDTYSWDTRQMFF. The CDR3 region has the DNA TGTGCCCGTGACATGGGGGATACGTACTCCTGGGACACCCGACAGATGTTTTTC.

The V gene lacks a call, and TRDJ1 is the J gene; the DNA was not compared with TRDD3, the D call given in the table. This CDR3 is 17 amino acids long. The CDR3 loop is CAYSTPTGGPYTDKLIF. The CDR3 bases are TGTGCTTATAGTACCCCGACTGGGGGACCTTACACCGATAAACTCATCTTT.

A note on this clone: The germline gene is not matched at one end of the junction; a read error may be the cause. J is TRDJ1 and V is TRDV3; D call uncertain. This CDR3 comprises 14 residues. CDR1 TVYSNPD and CDR2 GDNSRS come from the germline V gene (reference sequence). CDR3 coding DNA: TGTGCCTGCAAGGCCGATCCGTACACCGACAAACTCATCTTT. Amino acids: CACKADPYTDKLIF.

As concerns this clone: TCRdb's listed protein matches a much larger clone and diverges from this DNA's translation at residue 12, likely through a read error; the protein shown comes from the DNA. The V gene is TRDV2, the J gene TRDJ3; 7 bases align to TRDD3. CDR1 and CDR2 from the germline V gene are GEAIGNYY and EKD. V was clipped by 1 base and J by 9 bases; unmatched bases: 14. The CDR3 totals 18 residues. DNA for the CDR3: TGTGCCTGTGACACGGAGTGGGGGAAGACGGGGGGCACCCGACAGATGTTTTTC. Residues: CACDTEWGKTGGTRQMFF.

This clone rates as medium-sized. The chain joins TRDV2 to TRDJ3; the match to TRDD3 covers 12 bases. The germline CDR1 and CDR2 sequences are GEAIGNYY and EKD. V trimming: 0 bases; J trimming: 1 base; junction bases outside the gene matches: 6. The CDR3 consists of 20 residues. CDR3 in DNA: TGTGCCTGTGACACCGTTGTACTGGGGGATACATCCTGGGACACCCGACAGATGTTTTTC. Its protein product is CACDTVVLGDTSWDTRQMFF.

The table lists this clone with a few counts. The protein held in TCRdb is that of a much larger clone and does not match this DNA's translation at residue 15, likely because of a read error; the protein shown is translated from the DNA. The genes are TRDV2 and TRDJ1; D possibly corresponds to TRDD3 (5 bases). The CDR3 runs to 22 residues. The ends were cut back, 0 bases at V and 2 bases at J, with 33 bases in the middle. CDR1 and CDR2 (germline): GEAIGNYY, EKD. This CDR3 reads CACDTVNSPSTGTGGRTDKLIF. The CDR3 DNA sequence: TGTGCCTGTGACACCGTGAATTCGCCATCTACGGGTACTGGAGGTCGGACCGATAAACTCATCTTT.